This entry concerns a single T cell receptor beta chain. This CDR3 has 15 amino acids. Germline-derived CDR1 and CDR2 are LGHNA and YNFKEQ. This entry is derived from a study of T cells expressing NK-cell markers. Study background: The study sequenced eight donors, seven HCMV-seropositive and one seronegative.

TCRdb reprocessed the 5' RACE reads and reports one entry per CDR3 protein, with no DNA. The ten most abundant clones cover 9.5% to 15% of a sample with over 120,000 distinct CDR3 sequences. The source material was blood T cells: a sorted CD56 or NKG2C T cell subset, CD4+ or CD8+ T cells, or bulk PBMC T cells (not recorded which). The receptor's source is a man younger than 35 in good health. The rearrangement joins TRBV4-2 to TRBJ2-7; TCRdb lists TRBD2, though no DNA is available to test this call. The CDR3 here is CASSQTSGRVSQQYF.